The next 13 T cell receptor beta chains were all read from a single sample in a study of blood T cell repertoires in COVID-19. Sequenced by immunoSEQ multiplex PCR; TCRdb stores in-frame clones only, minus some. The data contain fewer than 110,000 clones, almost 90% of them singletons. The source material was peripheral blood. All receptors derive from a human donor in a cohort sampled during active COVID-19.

CDR3 nucleotide sequence: TGTGCCTGGGGAGCTAGCACAGATACGCAGTATTTT. Translated, it gives CAWGASTDTQYF. The chain employs TRBV30 and TRBJ2-3, with unresolved D. Germline V gene lookup returns CDR1 GTSNPN and CDR2 SVGIG (reference sequence). The CDR3 runs to 12 residues. Trimming left V 5 bases short and J 0 bases short, with 6 bases between.

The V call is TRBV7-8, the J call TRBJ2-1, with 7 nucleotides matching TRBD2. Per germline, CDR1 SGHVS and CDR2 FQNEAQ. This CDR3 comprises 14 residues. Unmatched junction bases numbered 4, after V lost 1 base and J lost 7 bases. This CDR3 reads CASSLVGGLNEQFF. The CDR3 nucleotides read TGTGCCAGCAGCTTAGTGGGAGGGTTGAATGAGCAGTTCTTC.

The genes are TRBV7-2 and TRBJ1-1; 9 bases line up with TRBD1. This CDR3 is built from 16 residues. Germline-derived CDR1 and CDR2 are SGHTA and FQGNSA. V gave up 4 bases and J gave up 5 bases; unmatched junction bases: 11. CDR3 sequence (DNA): TGTGCCAGCAGCTACACCGGGACAGGGCGGGGGACTGAAGCTTTCTTT. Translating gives CASSYTGTGRGTEAFF.

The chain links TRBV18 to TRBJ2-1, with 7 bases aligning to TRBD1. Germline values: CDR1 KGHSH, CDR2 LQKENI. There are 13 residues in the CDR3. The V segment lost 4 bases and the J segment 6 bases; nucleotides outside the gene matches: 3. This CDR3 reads CASSQGQTNEQFF. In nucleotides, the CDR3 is TGTGCCAGCTCACAGGGACAGACCAATGAGCAGTTCTTC.

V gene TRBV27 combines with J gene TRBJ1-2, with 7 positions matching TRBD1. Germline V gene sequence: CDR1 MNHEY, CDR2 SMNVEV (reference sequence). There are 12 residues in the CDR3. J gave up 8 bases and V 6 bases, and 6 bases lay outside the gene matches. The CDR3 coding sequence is TGTGCCAGCAGGCGGACAGGAAGCGGCTACACCTTC. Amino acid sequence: CASRRTGSGYTF.

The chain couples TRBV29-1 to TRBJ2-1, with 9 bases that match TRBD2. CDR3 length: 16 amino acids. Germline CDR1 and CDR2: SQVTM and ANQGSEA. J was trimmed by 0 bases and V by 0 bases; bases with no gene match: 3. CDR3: CSVEDGAGGSYNEQFF. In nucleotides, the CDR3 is TGCAGCGTTGAAGATGGAGCGGGAGGCTCCTACAATGAGCAGTTCTTC.

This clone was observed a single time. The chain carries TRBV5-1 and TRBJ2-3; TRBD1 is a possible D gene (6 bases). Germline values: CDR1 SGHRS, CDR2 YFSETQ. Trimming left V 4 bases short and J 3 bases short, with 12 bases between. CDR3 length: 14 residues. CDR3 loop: CASSPRQDTDTQYF. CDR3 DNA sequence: TGCGCCAGCAGCCCAAGACAGGATACAGATACGCAGTATTTT.

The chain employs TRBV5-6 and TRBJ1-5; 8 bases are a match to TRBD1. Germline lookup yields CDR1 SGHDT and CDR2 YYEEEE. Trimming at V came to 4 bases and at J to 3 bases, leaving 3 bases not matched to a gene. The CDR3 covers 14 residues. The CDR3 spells CASSLGQDNQPQHF. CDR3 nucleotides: TGTGCCAGCAGCCTGGGACAGGACAATCAGCCCCAGCATTTT.

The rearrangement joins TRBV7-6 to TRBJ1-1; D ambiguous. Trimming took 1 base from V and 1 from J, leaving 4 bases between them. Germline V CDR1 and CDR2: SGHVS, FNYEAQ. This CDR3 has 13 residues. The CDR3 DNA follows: TGTGCCAGCAGCTTAGGACAGAACACTGAAGCTTTCTTT. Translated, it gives CASSLGQNTEAFF.

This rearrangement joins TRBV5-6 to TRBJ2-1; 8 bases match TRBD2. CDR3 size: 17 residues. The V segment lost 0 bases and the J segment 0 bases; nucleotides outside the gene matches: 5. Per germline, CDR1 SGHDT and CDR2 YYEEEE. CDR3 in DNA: TGTGCCAGCAGCTTGGCACTAGCGGAACACTCCTACAATGAGCAGTTCTTC. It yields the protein CASSLALAEHSYNEQFF. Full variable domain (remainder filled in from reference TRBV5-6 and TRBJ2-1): DAGVTQSPTHLIKTRGQQVTLRCSPKSGHDTVSWYQQALGQGPQFIFQYYEEEERQRGNFPDRFSGHQFPNYSSELNVNALLLGDSALYLCASSLALAEHSYNEQFFGPGTRLTVL.

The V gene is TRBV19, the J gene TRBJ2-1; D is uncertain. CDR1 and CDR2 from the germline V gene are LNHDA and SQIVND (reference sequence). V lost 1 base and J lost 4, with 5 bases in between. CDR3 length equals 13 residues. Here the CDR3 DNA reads TGTGCCAGTAGTATAGCTAGGTACAATGAGCAGTTCTTC. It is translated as CASSIARYNEQFF.

The CDR3: CAISTSGTYEQYF. The DNA for the CDR3 is TGTGCCATCAGCACTAGCGGGACCTACGAGCAGTACTTC. The rearrangement links TRBV10-3 to TRBJ2-7, with 10 bases identical to TRBD2. The germline V gene has CDR1 ENHRY and CDR2 SYGVKD. The CDR3 extends over 13 amino acids. The J segment lost 2 bases and the V segment lost 6 bases, leaving 1 base of the junction unmatched.

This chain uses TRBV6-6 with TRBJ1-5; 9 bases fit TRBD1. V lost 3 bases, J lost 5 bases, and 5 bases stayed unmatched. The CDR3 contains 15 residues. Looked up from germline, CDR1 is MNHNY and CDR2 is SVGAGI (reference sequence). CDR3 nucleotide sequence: TGTGCCAGCAGTTATTCGACAGGGGGGCATCAGCCCCAGCATTTT. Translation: CASSYSTGGHQPQHF.